A selection of T cell receptor beta chains follows, all from one sample in a study of blood T cells in healthy people across ages. TCRdb analysed the 5' RACE reads with MiXCR anew, one entry per CDR3 protein. The data contain more than 650,000 distinct CDR3 sequences, under 30% of them singletons. These records were also assigned to another study, of T cells of mothers and their children.

Sequenced material: blood. All receptors come from a boy aged 5 to 17 in good health. The CDR3 runs from the conserved cysteine through the conserved F or W. The D gene is left open where the match is weak. Not every row has a clone size; where given, it reads once, few, many or a size class.

TRBV10-3,-,TRBJ1-4,-,CANRGGLDEKLFF,TGTGCCAACCGCGGGGGACTCGATGAAAAACTGTTTTTT
TRBV2,TRBD1,TRBJ1-1,few,CASSGGIGTEAFF,TGTGCCAGTTCAGGGGGGATCGGCACTGAAGCTTTCTTT
TRBV5-1,TRBD1,TRBJ2-1,many,CASSHGTDPYNEQFF,TGCGCCAGCAGCCACGGGACAGACCCCTACAATGAGCAGTTCTTC
TRBV12-3/TRBV12-4,-,TRBJ2-7,few,CASSLGVFGSSYEQYF,TGTGCCAGCAGTTTAGGGGTTTTTGGGTCTTCCTACGAGCAGTACTTC
TRBV11-1,-,TRBJ2-1,-,CASSLIQGPWGEQFF,TGTGCCAGCAGCTTAATCCAGGGGCCTTGGGGTGAGCAGTTCTTC
TRBV12-3/TRBV12-4,-,TRBJ1-1,-,CASSDGPWEGTEAFF,TGTGCCAGCAGTGATGGGCCGTGGGAAGGCACTGAAGCTTTCTTT
TRBV6-6,-,TRBJ2-2,few,CASHRGGTGELFF,TGTGCCAGCCACAGGGGGGGCACCGGGGAGCTGTTTTTT
TRBV20-1,TRBD2,TRBJ2-7,few,CSARDGVAGAYEQYF,TGCAGTGCTAGAGATGGGGTAGCGGGGGCCTACGAGCAGTACTTC
TRBV13,-,TRBJ2-5,-,CASSLGVGGQETQYF,TGTGCCAGCAGCTTAGGCGTCGGGGGTCAAGAGACCCAGTACTTC
TRBV5-1,-,TRBJ2-7,-,CASSLTGNHYEQYF,TGCGCCAGCAGCCTCACAGGGAACCACTACGAGCAGTACTTC
TRBV11-2,TRBD2,TRBJ2-5,-,CASSYVAGKYQETQYF,TGTGCCAGCAGCTACGTAGCGGGGAAATATCAAGAGACCCAGTACTTC
TRBV20-1,-,TRBJ2-7,-,CSTSKPEGIYEQYF,TGCAGTACTAGTAAGCCCGAGGGTATATACGAGCAGTACTTC
TRBV19,TRBD1,TRBJ2-7,-,CASSPGGQASGEQYF,TGTGCCAGTAGTCCCGGAGGACAGGCCTCTGGGGAGCAGTACTTC
TRBV5-6,-,TRBJ1-1,-,CASSVFLRGAEAFF,TGTGCCAGCAGCGTGTTTTTAAGGGGGGCTGAAGCTTTCTTT
TRBV4-1,TRBD1,TRBJ2-7,few,CASSQGQAYEQYF,TGTGCCAGCAGCCAGGGACAGGCTTACGAGCAGTACTTC
TRBV18,TRBD1,TRBJ2-1,-,CASSPIQGTEMGEQFF,TGTGCCAGCTCACCGATTCAGGGGACAGAAATGGGGGAGCAGTTCTTC
TRBV7-9,-,TRBJ1-4,few,CASSPVEKVLGEKLFF,TGTGCCAGCAGCCCGGTCGAAAAGGTCCTAGGAGAAAAACTGTTTTTT
TRBV7-3,-,TRBJ2-5,-,CASSFVGGSETQYF,TGTGCCAGCAGCTTTGTTGGGGGGTCAGAGACCCAGTACTTC
TRBV7-2,-,TRBJ1-4,few,CASSPDAFNEKLFF,TGTGCCAGCAGTCCGGACGCATTTAATGAAAAACTGTTTTTT
TRBV9,-,TRBJ1-5,few,CASSGSESNQPQHF,TGTGCCAGCAGCGGGAGCGAGTCCAATCAGCCCCAGCATTTT
TRBV29-1,-,TRBJ2-7,-,CSVDGTGNRFGQYF,TGCAGCGTGGACGGGACCGGGAATCGATTTGGGCAGTACTTC
TRBV27,-,TRBJ2-3,-,CASSLSLRPGYWGDTQYF,-
TRBV4-1,-,TRBJ1-1,-,CASSQDRSMNTEAFF,TGCGCCAGCAGCCAAGACAGGAGTATGAACACTGAAGCTTTCTTT
TRBV27,-,TRBJ2-7,-,CASSFRKPPSYEQYF,TGTGCCAGCAGTTTTCGGAAACCCCCCTCCTACGAGCAGTACTTC
TRBV2,TRBD2,TRBJ2-2,once,CASRTSGTGELFF,TGTGCCAGCAGGACTAGCGGAACCGGGGAGCTGTTTTTT
TRBV12-3/TRBV12-4,TRBD1,TRBJ2-4,-,CASSLQGTKNIQYF,TGTGCCAGCAGTCTACAGGGGACCAAAAACATTCAGTACTTC
TRBV5-1,-,TRBJ1-2,few,CASSFYGEGRSYGYTF,TGCGCCAGCAGCTTCTACGGGGAAGGCAGGAGCTATGGCTACACCTTC